The rows below give T cell receptor beta chains drawn from one sample of a study of resident and recirculating memory T cells in vitiligo. Data came from immunoSEQ multiplex PCR; TCRdb stores just in-frame clones and leaves some out. The sample lists around 70,000 clones, about 89% seen once, with 4% to 5.5% in the top ten. The sequenced sample consisted of blood. These receptors originate from a male donor with vitiligo. CDR3s include the opening cysteine and the closing phenylalanine or tryptophan. A D gene is named only where the DNA matches it firmly. Clone size appears in some rows only: once, few, many, or a class for an expanded clone.

CDR3	DNA	V	size	length	D	J
CASSVALTSPNYGYTF	TGTGCCAGCAGCGTAGCCCTGACAAGTCCTAACTATGGCTACACCTTC	TRBV9	.	16	.	TRBJ1-2
CASSFGTSPRDTQYF	TGTGCCAGCAGCTTCGGGACTAGCCCTCGAGATACGCAGTATTTT	TRBV11-3	.	15	TRBD2	TRBJ2-3
CASSQVQGGGTDTQYF	TGTGCCAGCAGCCAGGTACAGGGCGGGGGGACGGATACGCAGTATTTT	TRBV4-2	.	16	TRBD2	TRBJ2-3
CASSLTGRGGPDTQYF	TGTGCCAGCAGCTTAACAGGGCGGGGGGGCCCAGATACGCAGTATTTT	TRBV7-3	.	16	TRBD2	TRBJ2-3
CASSQASMSGGSAGNTIYF	TGCGCCAGCAGCCAAGCAAGTATGTCAGGGGGTTCGGCTGGAAACACCATATATTTT	TRBV4-3	.	19	TRBD1	TRBJ1-3
CASSSPGFWDTEAFF	TGTGCCAGCAGCTCACCAGGGTTTTGGGACACTGAAGCTTTCTTT	TRBV13	.	15	.	TRBJ1-1
CASSQDRGGAYEQYF	TGTGCCAGCAGCCAAGATCGCGGGGGGGCCTACGAGCAGTACTTC	TRBV4-2	.	15	TRBD2	TRBJ2-7
CASSLGQDITYEQYF	TGTGCCAGCAGCCTGGGACAGGACATTACCTACGAGCAGTACTTC	TRBV2	.	15	TRBD1	TRBJ2-7
CASSPFQGQGDYEQYF	TGTGCCAGCTCACCCTTCCAGGGACAGGGGGACTACGAGCAGTACTTC	TRBV18	.	16	TRBD1	TRBJ2-7
CASSSLSAGEYEQFF	TGTGCCAGCAGCTCCTTATCGGCAGGGGAGTATGAGCAGTTCTTC	TRBV11-2	.	15	.	TRBJ2-1
CATSSPRDSLSVGELFF	TGTGCCACCAGCAGTCCCCGGGACTCCCTATCGGTCGGGGAGCTGTTTTTT	TRBV15	.	17	.	TRBJ2-2
CASSLGGEETQYF	TGTGCCAGCTCTCTCGGGGGGGAAGAGACCCAGTACTTC	TRBV18	.	13	TRBD2	TRBJ2-5
CASSYSSVGTEAFF	TGTGCCAGCAGTTACTCGAGCGTAGGCACTGAAGCTTTCTTT	TRBV6-5	.	14	.	TRBJ1-1
CASSTILLGGEDEAFF	TGTGCCAGTAGTACGATCCTCCTGGGAGGGGAAGATGAAGCTTTCTTT	TRBV19	few	16	.	TRBJ1-1
CASSLGQLNLGNTIYF	TGTGCCAGCAGCTTAGGACAGCTAAATCTAGGAAACACCATATATTTT	TRBV7-2	few	16	.	TRBJ1-3
CASSQEATPGELFF	TGCGCCAGCAGCCAAGAAGCCACCCCCGGGGAGCTGTTTTTT	TRBV4-1	.	14	.	TRBJ2-2
CASSLGSGGAVGETQYF	TGTGCCAGCAGTTTAGGTAGCGGGGGGGCGGTGGGAGAGACCCAGTACTTC	TRBV28	.	17	TRBD2	TRBJ2-5
CASSVELASQGELFF	TGTGCCAGCAGCGTAGAACTAGCTAGTCAGGGGGAGCTGTTTTTT	TRBV9	once	15	.	TRBJ2-2
CASSHLGGGRADTQYF	TGCGCCAGCAGCCACCTTGGCGGGGGGCGAGCAGATACGCAGTATTTT	TRBV4-3	.	16	TRBD2	TRBJ2-3
CASSRGLADYNEQFF	TGCGCCAGCAGCCGCGGACTAGCGGACTACAATGAGCAGTTCTTC	TRBV4-1	.	15	TRBD2	TRBJ2-1
CASSQGWTGVNTGELFF	TGTGCCAGCAGCCAAGGGTGGACAGGGGTGAACACCGGGGAGCTGTTTTTT	TRBV7-7	.	17	TRBD1	TRBJ2-2
CASSIWEDNEQFF	TGTGCCAGTAGTATTTGGGAGGACAATGAGCAGTTCTTC	TRBV19	.	13	.	TRBJ2-1
CASSLGTSRETQYF	TGTGCCAGCAGCTTGGGGACTAGCCGAGAGACCCAGTACTTC	TRBV7-8	few	14	TRBD2	TRBJ2-5
CASSPPDMGNEKLFF	TGCGCCAGCAGCCCCCCCGACATGGGTAATGAAAAACTGTTTTTT	TRBV5-1	once	15	.	TRBJ1-4
CASSLETGEETQYF	TGCGCCAGCAGCTTGGAGACAGGGGAAGAGACCCAGTACTTC	TRBV5-1	.	14	TRBD1	TRBJ2-5
CASSLDRDSFNEQFF	TGTGCCAGCAGTTTGGACAGGGACAGTTTCAATGAGCAGTTCTTC	TRBV27	few	15	TRBD1	TRBJ2-1
CASRITGVGDTQYF	TGTGCCAGCAGAATTACAGGGGTTGGAGATACGCAGTATTTT	TRBV2	once	14	TRBD1	TRBJ2-3
CASRNDRGHGYTF	TGCGCCAGCAGGAACGACAGGGGGCACGGCTACACCTTC	TRBV5-1	.	13	TRBD1	TRBJ1-2
CASSGLAGIAGNTIYF	TGTGCCAGCAGTGGGCTCGCGGGGATCGCTGGAAACACCATATATTTT	TRBV28	.	16	.	TRBJ1-3
CASRPSGHQETQYF	TGTGCCAGCAGACCTAGCGGGCACCAAGAGACCCAGTACTTC	TRBV7-9	.	14	TRBD2	TRBJ2-5
CASSGTGLSGYTF	TGTGCCAGCTCCGGGACAGGGTTGTCGGGCTACACCTTC	TRBV19	.	13	TRBD1	TRBJ1-2
CATSRGRGGQGPTGELFF	TGTGCCACCAGCAGGGGCCGCGGGGGGCAGGGACCCACCGGGGAGCTGTTTTTT	TRBV15	.	18	TRBD2	TRBJ2-2